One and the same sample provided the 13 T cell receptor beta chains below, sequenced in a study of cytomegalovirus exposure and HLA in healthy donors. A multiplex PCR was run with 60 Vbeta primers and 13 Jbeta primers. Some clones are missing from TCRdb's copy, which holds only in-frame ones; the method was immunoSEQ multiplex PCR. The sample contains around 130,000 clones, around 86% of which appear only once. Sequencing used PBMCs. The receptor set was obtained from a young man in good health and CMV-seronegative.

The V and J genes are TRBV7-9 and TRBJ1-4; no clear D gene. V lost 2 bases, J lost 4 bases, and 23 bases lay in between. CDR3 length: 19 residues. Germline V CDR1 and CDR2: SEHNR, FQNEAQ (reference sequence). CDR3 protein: CASSLRQIFGGYGNEKLFF. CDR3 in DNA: TGTGCCAGCAGCTTAAGGCAGATCTTTGGAGGGTACGGTAATGAAAAACTGTTTTTT. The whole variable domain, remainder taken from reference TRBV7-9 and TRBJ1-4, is DTGVSQNPRHKITKRGQNVTFRCDPISEHNRLYWYRQTLGQGPEFLTYFQNEAQLEKSRLLSDRFSAERPKGSFSTLEIQRTEQGDSAMYLCASSLRQIFGGYGNEKLFFGSGTQLSVL.

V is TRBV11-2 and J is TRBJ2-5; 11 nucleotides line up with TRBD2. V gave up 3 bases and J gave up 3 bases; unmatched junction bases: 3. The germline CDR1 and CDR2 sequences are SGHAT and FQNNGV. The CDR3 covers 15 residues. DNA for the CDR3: TGTGCCAGCAGCTTGGAACTAGCGGGGGAAGAGACCCAGTACTTC. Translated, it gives CASSLELAGEETQYF.

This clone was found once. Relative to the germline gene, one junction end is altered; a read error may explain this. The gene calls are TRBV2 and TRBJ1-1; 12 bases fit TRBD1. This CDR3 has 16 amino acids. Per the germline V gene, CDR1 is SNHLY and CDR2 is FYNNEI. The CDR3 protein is CASSRDRGRRDTGAFF. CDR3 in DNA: TGTGCCAGCAGTCGGGACAGGGGGCGGAGGGACACTGGAGCTTTCTTT.

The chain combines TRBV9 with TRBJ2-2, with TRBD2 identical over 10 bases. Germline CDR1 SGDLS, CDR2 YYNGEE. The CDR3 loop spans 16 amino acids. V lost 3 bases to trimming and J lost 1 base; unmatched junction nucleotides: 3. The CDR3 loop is CASSAQRGGNTGELFF. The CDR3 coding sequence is TGTGCCAGCAGCGCCCAGCGGGGGGGGAACACCGGGGAGCTGTTTTTT.

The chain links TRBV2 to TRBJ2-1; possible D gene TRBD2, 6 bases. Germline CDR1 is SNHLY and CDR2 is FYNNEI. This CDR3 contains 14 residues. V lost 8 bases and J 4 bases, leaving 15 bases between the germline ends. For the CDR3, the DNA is TGTGCCAGCGGCAGGTCTAGCGCGTACAATGAGCAGTTCTTC. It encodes CASGRSSAYNEQFF.

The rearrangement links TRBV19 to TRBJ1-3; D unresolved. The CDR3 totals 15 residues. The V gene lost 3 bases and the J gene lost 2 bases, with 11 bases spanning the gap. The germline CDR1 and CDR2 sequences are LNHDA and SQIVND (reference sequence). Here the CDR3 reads CASSMEPFAGNTIYF. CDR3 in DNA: TGTGCCAGTAGTATGGAGCCATTCGCTGGAAACACCATATATTTT.

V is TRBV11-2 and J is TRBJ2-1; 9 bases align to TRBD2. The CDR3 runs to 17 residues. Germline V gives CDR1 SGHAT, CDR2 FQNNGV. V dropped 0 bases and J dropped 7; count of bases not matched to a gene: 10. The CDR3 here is CASSLDLGRGGSNEQFF. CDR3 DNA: TGTGCCAGCAGCTTAGATTTGGGGCGGGGGGGCTCGAATGAGCAGTTCTTC.

CDR3 protein: CASSSPGGNYGYTF. In DNA form, the CDR3 reads TGTGCCAGCAGTTCGCCCGGCGGAAACTATGGCTACACCTTC. The J gene is TRBJ1-2, the V gene TRBV6-5; D is undetermined. V was pared by 4 bases and J by 2 bases, with 11 bases between. Germline V gives CDR1 MNHEY, CDR2 SVGAGI. CDR3 length: 14 amino acids.

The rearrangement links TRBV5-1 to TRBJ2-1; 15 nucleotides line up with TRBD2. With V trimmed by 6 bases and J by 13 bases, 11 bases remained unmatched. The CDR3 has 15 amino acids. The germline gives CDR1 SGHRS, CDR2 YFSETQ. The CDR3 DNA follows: TGCGCCAGCAACCCGGGACTAGCGGGGGGTCAAATACAGTTCTTC. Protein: CASNPGLAGGQIQFF.

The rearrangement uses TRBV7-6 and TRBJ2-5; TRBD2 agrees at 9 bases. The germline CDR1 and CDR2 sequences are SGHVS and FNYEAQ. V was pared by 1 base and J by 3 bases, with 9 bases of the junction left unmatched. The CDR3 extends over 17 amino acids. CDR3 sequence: CASSLVLRGGSKETQYF. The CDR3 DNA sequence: TGTGCCAGCAGCTTAGTGCTGCGGGGGGGCTCTAAAGAGACCCAGTACTTC.

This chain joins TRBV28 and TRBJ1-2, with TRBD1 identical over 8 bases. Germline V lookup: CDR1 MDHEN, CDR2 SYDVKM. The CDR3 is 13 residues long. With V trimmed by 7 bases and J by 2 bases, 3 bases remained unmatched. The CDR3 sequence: CASTRQGNYGYTF. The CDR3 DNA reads TGTGCCAGCACCCGACAGGGGAACTATGGCTACACCTTC.

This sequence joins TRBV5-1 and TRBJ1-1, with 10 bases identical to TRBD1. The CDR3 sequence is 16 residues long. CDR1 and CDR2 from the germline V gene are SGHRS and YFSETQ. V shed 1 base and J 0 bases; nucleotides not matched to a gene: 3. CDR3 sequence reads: CASSLRGTGVNTEAFF. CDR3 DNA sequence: TGCGCCAGCAGCTTGAGGGGGACAGGGGTGAACACTGAAGCTTTCTTT.

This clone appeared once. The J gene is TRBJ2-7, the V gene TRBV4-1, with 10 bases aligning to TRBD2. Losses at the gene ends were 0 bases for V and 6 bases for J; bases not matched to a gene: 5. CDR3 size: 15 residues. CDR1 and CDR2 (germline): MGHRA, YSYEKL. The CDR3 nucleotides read TGCGCCAGCAGCCAAGACGAGCGGGGGGGCGTCGAGCAGTACTTC. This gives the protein CASSQDERGGVEQYF.